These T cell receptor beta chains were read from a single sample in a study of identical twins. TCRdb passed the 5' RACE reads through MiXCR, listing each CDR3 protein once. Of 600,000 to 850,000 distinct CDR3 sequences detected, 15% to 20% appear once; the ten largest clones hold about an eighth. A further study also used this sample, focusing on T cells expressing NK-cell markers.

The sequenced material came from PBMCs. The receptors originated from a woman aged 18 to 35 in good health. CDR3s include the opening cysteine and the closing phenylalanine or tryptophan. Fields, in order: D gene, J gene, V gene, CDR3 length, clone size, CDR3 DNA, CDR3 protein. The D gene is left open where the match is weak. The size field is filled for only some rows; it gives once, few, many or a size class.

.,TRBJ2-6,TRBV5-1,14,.,TGCGCCACCTTCTGGGGCCCTGGGGCCAACGTCCTGACTTTC,CATFWGPGANVLTF
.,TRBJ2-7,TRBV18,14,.,TGTGCCAGCTCACCATTTCCGGGGGTCTACGAGCAGTACTTC,CASSPFPGVYEQYF
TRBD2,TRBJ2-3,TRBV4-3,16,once,TGCGCCAGCAGCCAAGATCGGAGTAGCGGGGGGGATACGCAGTATTTT,CASSQDRSSGGDTQYF
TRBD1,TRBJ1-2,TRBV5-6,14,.,TGTGCCAGCAGGACAGGGCTCCTCTGCTATGGCTACACCTTC,CASRTGLLCYGYTF
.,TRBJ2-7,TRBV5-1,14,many,TGCGCCAGCAGCTTGGGACAGACCTCCTACGAGCAGTACTTC,CASSLGQTSYEQYF
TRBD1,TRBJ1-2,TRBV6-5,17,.,TGTGCCAGCAGTTACTCAGGAGGCCGGGCAGGGGGCTATGGCTACACCTTC,CASSYSGGRAGGYGYTF
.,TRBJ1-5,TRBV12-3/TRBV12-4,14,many,TGTGCCAGCAGAACCGGGGATAGCAATCAGCCCCAGCATTTT,CASRTGDSNQPQHF
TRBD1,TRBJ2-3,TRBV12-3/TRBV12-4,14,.,TGTGCCAGCAGATGGGACAGAAGCACAGATACGCAGTATTTT,CASRWDRSTDTQYF
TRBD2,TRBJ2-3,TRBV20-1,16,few,TGCAGTGCCAGATTGGGTAGCGGGACGATCACAGATACGCAGTATTTT,CSARLGSGTITDTQYF
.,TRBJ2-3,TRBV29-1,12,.,TGCAGCGTTGGTTTAGCGTCAGATACGCAGTATTTT,CSVGLASDTQYF
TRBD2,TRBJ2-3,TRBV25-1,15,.,TGTGCCAGCAGTGAATTTAGCGGGATTTCAGATACGCAGTATTTT,CASSEFSGISDTQYF
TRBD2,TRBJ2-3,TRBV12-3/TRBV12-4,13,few,TGTGCCAGCAGGAGGACCGGGGGGGCCATACAGTATTTT,CASRRTGGAIQYF
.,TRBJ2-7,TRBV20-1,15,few,TGCAGTGCCGCCCGGCCGGGACTCATATCCCACGAGCAGTACTTC,CSAARPGLISHEQYF
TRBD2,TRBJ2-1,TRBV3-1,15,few,TGTGCCAGCAGCCATTTAGCGGGAGGACGGGGTGAGCAGTTCTTC,CASSHLAGGRGEQFF
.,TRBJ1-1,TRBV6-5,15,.,TGTGCCAGCAGTTACTCAAGGACATTGAACACTGAAGCTTTCTTT,CASSYSRTLNTEAFF
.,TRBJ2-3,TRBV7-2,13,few,TGTGCCAGCAGCCAGAGGGTGGCAGATACGCAGTATTTT,CASSQRVADTQYF
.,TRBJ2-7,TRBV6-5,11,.,TGTGCCAGCAGTTACCAAGGGGGGCAGTACTTC,CASSYQGGQYF
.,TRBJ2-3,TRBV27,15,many,TGTGCCAGCAGTTCCTACGGGAGTAACACAGATACGCAGTATTTT,CASSSYGSNTDTQYF
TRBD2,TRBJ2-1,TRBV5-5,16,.,TGTGCCAGCAGTGGGGCGGGGGAGAGCTCCTACAATGAGCAGTTCTTC,CASSGAGESSYNEQFF
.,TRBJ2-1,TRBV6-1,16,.,TGTGCCAGCAGCTTCAGGGGATGGGGGTGGGATACTGAGCAGTTCTTC,CASSFRGWGWDTEQFF
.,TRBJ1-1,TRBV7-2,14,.,TGTGCCAGCAGCTTCTCGGGACCGGAAACTGAAGCTTTCTTT,CASSFSGPETEAFF
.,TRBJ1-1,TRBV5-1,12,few,TGCGCCAGCAGATCCCATTACACTGAAGCTTTCTTT,CASRSHYTEAFF
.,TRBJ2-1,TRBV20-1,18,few,TGCAGTGCTCGATCCCCAGGGTCACTGGTCGAGCGGGTACGGCCTCAGTTCTTC,CSARSPGSLVERVRPQFF
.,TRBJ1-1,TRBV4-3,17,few,TGCGCCAGCAGCCAAGAATATAGGTTCGAGATGAACACTGAAGCTTTCTTT,CASSQEYRFEMNTEAFF
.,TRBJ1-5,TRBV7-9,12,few,TGTGCCAGCACTCAGGACCGGCAGCCCCAGCATTTT,CASTQDRQPQHF
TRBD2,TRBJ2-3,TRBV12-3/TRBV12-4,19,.,TGTGCCAGCAGTGGGGGAGGGGACTCCGCTTCCCTTGGCACAGATACGCAGTATTTT,CASSGGGDSASLGTDTQYF
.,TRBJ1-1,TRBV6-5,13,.,TGTGCCAGCAGTTATAGCGGGACATTCGAAGCTTTCTTT,CASSYSGTFEAFF
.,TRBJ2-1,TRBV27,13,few,TGTGCCAGCAGACCCCGGCGGTACAATGAGCAGTTCTTC,CASRPRRYNEQFF
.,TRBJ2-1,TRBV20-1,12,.,TGCAGTGCTAGAGCATACTACAATGAGCAGTTCTTC,CSARAYYNEQFF
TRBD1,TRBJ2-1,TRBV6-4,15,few,TGTGCCAGCAGTCGCCGGGACAGGGGGCAGGATGAGCAGTTCTTC,CASSRRDRGQDEQFF
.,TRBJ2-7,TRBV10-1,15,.,TGCGCCAGCTCCGGGAGGCGGGGGCCCACCTACGAGCAGTACTTC,CASSGRRGPTYEQYF
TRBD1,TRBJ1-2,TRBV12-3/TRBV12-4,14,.,TGTGCCAGCAGCGTACAGGGGGCAGGTTGGGGCTACACCTTC,CASSVQGAGWGYTF
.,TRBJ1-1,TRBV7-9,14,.,TGTGCCAGCAGCTTAGCGAGTAGGACGGTTGAAGCTTTCTTT,CASSLASRTVEAFF
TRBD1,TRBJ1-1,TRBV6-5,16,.,TGTGCCAGCAGTTACGGCCGAGGGACAGCGAACACTGAAGCTTTCTTT,CASSYGRGTANTEAFF
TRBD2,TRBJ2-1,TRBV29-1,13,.,TGCAGCGCCTGGACTAGCAGTTACAATGAGCAGTTCTTC,CSAWTSSYNEQFF
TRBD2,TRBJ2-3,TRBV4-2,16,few,TGTGCCAGCAGCCAAGCTAGCGGGGGGGGCACAGATACGCAGTATTTT,CASSQASGGGTDTQYF
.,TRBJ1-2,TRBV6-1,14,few,TGTGCCAGCAGAACAGGCGACACTAACTATGGCTACACCTTC,CASRTGDTNYGYTF
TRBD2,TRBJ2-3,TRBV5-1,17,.,TGCGCCAGCAGCTTGGCCGCGACTAGCGGCGGCACAGATACGCAGTATTTT,CASSLAATSGGTDTQYF
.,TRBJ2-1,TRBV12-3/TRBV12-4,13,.,TGTGCCAGCAGTTTTACTCCTTACAATGAGCAGTTCTTC,CASSFTPYNEQFF
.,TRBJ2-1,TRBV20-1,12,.,TGCAGTGCTAGAATCCTCTACGCAGAGCAGTTCTTC,CSARILYAEQFF
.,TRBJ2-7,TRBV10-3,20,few,TGTGCCATCGGGGGCGGCCTAGTTGTTAGCGGAGGGACCGGGGACTACGAGCAGTACTTC,CAIGGGLVVSGGTGDYEQYF
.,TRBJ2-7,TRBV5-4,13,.,TGTGCCAGCAGATATCAGGGTAGCCACGAGCAGTACTTC,CASRYQGSHEQYF
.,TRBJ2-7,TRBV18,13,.,TGTGCCAGCTCACCGAGGCCATCCTACGAGCAGTACTTC,CASSPRPSYEQYF
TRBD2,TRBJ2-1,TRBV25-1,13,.,TGTGCCAGCAGTAGACTAGCGGGATGGTATTGGGTCTTC,CASSRLAGWYWVF
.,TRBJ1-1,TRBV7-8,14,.,TGTGCCAGCAGCTTAGATGGGGGGAGGCCTGAAGCTTTCTTT,CASSLDGGRPEAFF
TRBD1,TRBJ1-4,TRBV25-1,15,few,TGTGCCAGCAGCCCGATAGACAGGGGGGACGAAAAACTGTTTTTT,CASSPIDRGDEKLFF
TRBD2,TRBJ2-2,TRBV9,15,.,TGTGCCTCAGACCCTACGGGAGGGCCGACCGGGGAGCTGTTTTTT,CASDPTGGPTGELFF
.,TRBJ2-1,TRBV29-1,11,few,TGCAGCGTTGGAACGGGAAATGAGCAGTTCTTC,CSVGTGNEQFF
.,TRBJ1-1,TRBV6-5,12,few,TGTGCCAGCAGTACTCGTTACGGTGAAGCTTTCTTT,CASSTRYGEAFF
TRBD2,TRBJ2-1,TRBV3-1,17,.,TGTGCCAGCACCAATCAAGCAACGGGAGGGCCACAGAATGAGCAGTTCTTC,CASTNQATGGPQNEQFF
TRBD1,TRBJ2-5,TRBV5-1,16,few,TGCGCCAGCAGCTTGGTAGGGACAGCCCGCCAAGAGACCCAGTACTTC,CASSLVGTARQETQYF
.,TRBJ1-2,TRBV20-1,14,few,TGCAGTGCTGCGGGGGGGGAACGAATCTATGGCTACACCTTC,CSAAGGERIYGYTF
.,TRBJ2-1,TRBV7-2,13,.,TGTGCCAGCAGCTTATCGGGGCTCGCGGAGCAGTTCTTC,CASSLSGLAEQFF
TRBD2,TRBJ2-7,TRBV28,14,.,TGTGCCAGCAGCCTCCCGACCGGGGGGTACGAGCAGTACTTC,CASSLPTGGYEQYF
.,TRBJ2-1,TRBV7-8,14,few,TGTGCCAGCAGCTTGAGAGCGCAGTACAATGAGCAGTTCTTC,CASSLRAQYNEQFF
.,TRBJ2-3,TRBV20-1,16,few,TGCAGTGCTAGAGAGGCCCTAAAGGCCTACACAGATACGCAGTATTTT,CSAREALKAYTDTQYF
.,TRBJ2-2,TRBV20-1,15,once,TGCAGTGCTAGAATCGTGGGGGCCGACACCGGGGAGCTGTTTTTT,CSARIVGADTGELFF
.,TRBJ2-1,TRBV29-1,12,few,TGCAGCGCCGACCCGGGGGCTAATGAGCAGTTCTTC,CSADPGANEQFF
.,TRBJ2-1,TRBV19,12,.,TGTGCCAGTAGTCAGAGGGGGGGGCGGCAGTTCTTC,CASSQRGGRQFF